This T cell receptor (beta chain) was sequenced during a study of identical twins (dated by TCRdb to 2016 to 2017). Broadly, across the study: To test whether fetal clonotypes persist, the study used deep sequencing on TCR alpha and beta repertoires from monozygotic twins, unrelated adults of various ages, and cord blood. Replicate twin experiments were performed at different times using different library preparation protocols to rule out contamination.

The investigation overall reported the following: Because the same donors could not be followed over many years, the conclusions relied on cross-sectional statistical analysis. A weaker excess of twin sharing was found in beta out-of-frame sequences because the signal-to-noise ratio was lowered by fewer shared sequences. Zero-insertion analyses could be partly confounded by invariant T cells such as MAIT and iNKT, though diverse VJ usage argued against such confounding for most clonotypes. Abundant cord blood beta clonotypes had fewer insertions, young adult naive repertoires showed a similar but weaker trend, and memory repertoires showed no such trend. Compared with coincidental sharing between unrelated individuals, an excess of low generation-probability sequences was observed among out-of-frame TCR alpha sequences shared between twins. In monozygotic twins, out-of-frame TCR alpha sharing was systematically underestimated by recombination models, although the models agreed with sharing between unrelated individuals.

Receptor libraries were prepared by 5' RACE. TCRdb lists the instrument as Illumina HiSeq 2000. Template switching introduced a universal primer binding site; the final cDNA contained a unique molecular identifier, enabling accurate counting of TCR cDNA molecules. Specific primers in the conserved constant-segment region were used to synthesize first-strand cDNA for the TCR alpha and beta chains. To control for contamination, every cDNA library was double barcoded, receiving both a SMART-Mk sample barcode and Illumina barcodes. Two successive PCR steps introduced TruSeq adapter sequences along with Illumina sample barcodes. Sequencing of the TCR alpha and beta cDNA libraries was done on the Illumina HiSeq platform using custom primers. In the paper's pipeline: MiGEC processed the raw reads to extract unique molecular identifiers, while MiXCR was used to determine the CDR3 positions. Recombination models were inferred per individual with the repgenHMM and IGoR tools using an EM algorithm. Shared clonotypes were analyzed with the tcR package in R, and sharing was normalized by the product of cloneset sizes. To study raw recombination free of thymic and clonal selection effects, out-of-frame nonproductive sequences were analyzed. TCRdb applied fastp at Q25 and MiXCR to the public reads, then kept only in-frame beta chains. Each CDR3 protein appears once, grouped with its most common genes and DNA. The V and J calls here are based on TCRdb, not the publication. This sample is represented by under 250,000 distinct CDR3 sequences; 6.5% to 9% of them were singletons. Roughly 5.4% of the sample is in the top ten clones.

CDR3 length: 16 amino acids, cysteine to phenylalanine. Left in the record is the CDR3 DNA by itself, 48 bases read in frame from the first base. At the junction V is shortened by 3 bases and J by 4 bases; bases outside the gene matches: 7. The CDR1 and CDR2 encoded by the germline V gene are SNHLY and FYNNEI. Comments on this clonotype: Its antigen is not yet known. No base-level quality is on record; no much larger clone is a single base apart.

Every donor was a healthy Caucasian. Three pairs of female monozygotic twins, all aged about 18 to 30 years, made up the twin cohort. Positive isolation kits from Invitrogen were used to isolate CD4+ and CD8+ T cell populations. This same sample was also part of a study on yellow fever vaccine responses in identical twins. The second study also describes: According to the authors, in identical twins the way T cells responded to vaccination appeared partly convergent and partly personalized. The study precisely tracked vaccine-responding T cell clones in identical twins.

The sequence is built from TRBV2 and TRBJ2-1; the central 9 bases match TRBD1. The receptor's source is a woman aged 18-35 years in good health. Input material: CD8+ T cells sorted from blood. Here the CDR3 is given as CASSDYRDRDYNEQFF. The nucleotide sequence reads as follows: TGTGCCAGCAGTGATTACCGGGACAGGGATTACAATGAGCAGTTCTTC.